Detailed here is one T cell receptor (beta chain). What antigen it recognizes has not been identified. Nothing much larger sits one base from this clone, and base qualities are not available. The data stem from a study of beta chain features in type 1 diabetes (dated by TCRdb to between 2017 and 2018). General notes on the study: Mean age, gender distribution, total cell number and subset yield did not differ between patients and healthy donors. Across all samples, approximately 98,000,000 sorted cells were examined, and cell number per subset correlated strongly with RNA yield. The study compared the TCRB repertoires of sorted circulating CD4+ T cell subsets in recently diagnosed type 1 diabetes patients with those in matched healthy donors. Naive and central memory subsets were obtained from all 30 or so donors, but regulatory and stem cell-like memory subsets were isolated from only 8 patients and about eight healthy donors.

Each donor gave one peripheral blood draw, about 110 mL on average, collected into heparinised tubes. A BD FACSAria II was used to sort naive, central memory, regulatory and stem cell-like memory CD4+ T cells with a panel that included CD45RO, CCR7, CD25, CD127, CD95 and CD27. All sorted populations exceeded 95% purity. Right away, PBMCs were isolated by Lymphoprep density gradient centrifugation and were stained directly, with no culture step. Samples were stained and sorted in pairs, with one healthy donor and one patient per experiment, so that batch effects were minimized. The High Capacity cDNA Reverse Transcription Kit was used to reverse transcribe all of the isolated RNA, meaning that expressed TCRB transcripts were what got sequenced. Deep immunoSEQ sequencing was applied to naive, central memory and regulatory T cell samples, giving an average of about 3.6 million total reads per sample. After sorted cells were lysed in RLT buffer, RNA was extracted with DNase-treated RNeasy Micro or Mini kits, with the choice depending on cell number. Each cell subset was processed separately to prevent cross-contamination, with patient and healthy donor samples processed together. Using the immunoSEQ multiplex PCR, TCRB sequences were amplified from cDNA into 87-bp fragments spanning the CDR3 region. The amplicons were sequenced using the Illumina HiSeq platform. On the authors' methods: Synthetic template baselines were used to correct PCR bias computationally, reads within Hamming distance 2 were collapsed together, and singletons that could not be merged were discarded. By aligning reads against IMGT, V, D and J genes, CDR3 length, and insertions or deletions at six rearrangement sites were assigned. Within each subset, clonotype counts were normalized to sorted cell number, and only after that were true diversity and Gini coefficients computed with the tcR R package. Repertoire sharing was quantified using the overlap coefficient calculated on TCRB nucleotide sequences. TCRdb mirrors the immuneACCESS table, restricted to in-frame sequences. Some clones are absent from its copies; in checked studies, under half trace to an unresolved V gene, and the reason for the others is unknown. V, J and clone size derive from that table, while D and trimming were established from the DNA sequence. The sample profile shows 120,000 or so clones; roughly 17% of them were found once. Roughly 2.6% of the sample rests with the top ten.

Broader findings and caveats from the paper: HLA sub-analyses involved small numbers of individuals, so any influence of HLA type on TCRB rearrangement remained unresolved. Because cDNA was sequenced instead of genomic DNA, highly expressing activated cells could be over-represented, though the groups showed no difference in activation or CD3 levels. Naive, central memory and regulatory TCRB repertoires appeared to be more alike among patients than among healthy donors. In all four CD4+ subsets, TCRB CDR3 length was moderately but significantly shorter in type 1 diabetes patients. Fewer insertions and more nucleotide deletions at VDJ recombination sites were observed in patients with type 1 diabetes, implying thymic rearrangement abnormalities. Shorter templates might have been favored by PCR, but patient and control samples were amplified and corrected together, so both groups would have been affected equally by any skew.

The sequenced material came from central memory CD4+ T cells from blood. The sequence was obtained from a man aged 18 to 29 with type 1 diabetes.

The sequence in DNA is TGTGCCAGCAGTTTATTGGGGGCAATCCGCCGAGGCTACGAGCAGTACTTC. This codes for CASSLLGAIRRGYEQYF. The V and J segments used are TRBV27 and TRBJ2-7, and the D gene may be TRBD1, 6 bases matching. The germline V gene encodes CDR1 MNHEY and CDR2 SMNVEV (reference sequence). Reading from cysteine to phenylalanine, the CDR3 counts 17 amino acids. The DNA shown is the 51-base CDR3, in frame from base 1. V is clipped by 1 base and J by 3 bases, and the sequence between their germline boundaries is 19 bases long.